This T cell receptor beta chain is from a study of CD8+ T cells in alopecia areata. Study in general: The protocol delivered tofacitinib for 6 to 18 months, then withdrew it for 6 months.

Germline V gene data show CDR1 as SGHDT and CDR2 as YYEEEE. The CDR3 covers 13 residues. Trimming took off 2 bases at V and 0 bases at J, with 6 bases between the two ends. Investigators isolated RNA and reverse transcribed it into cDNA to act as the sequencing template. Libraries were prepared by immunoSEQ multiplex PCR; TCRdb keeps only in-frame clonotypes and omits some of them. The profile covers 80,000 to 100,000 clones, with about 40% appearing a single time and more than 15% taken by the ten largest. For this clone: Its cognate antigen is unknown. Other nucleotide sequences in the sample specify the same CDR3.

As to treatment: oral pan-JAK inhibitor, 5-10 mg twice daily. Findings of the study overall: Lesional tissue from the scalp (especially in alopecia totalis/universalis) showed higher clonality than normal scalp. Tofacitinib significantly lowered scalp clonality and expanded CD8+ clones among the top 100.

The input for sequencing was CD8+ T cells sorted from blood, taken at week 24, from a patient treated with tofacitinib. This sequence originates from a human donor with alopecia areata. The chain joins TRBV5-6 to TRBJ2-7; D possibly corresponds to TRBD2 (5 bases). This CDR3 reads CASSLGSSYEQYF. CDR3 coding DNA: TGTGCCAGCAGCTTAGGGAGCTCCTACGAGCAGTACTTC.